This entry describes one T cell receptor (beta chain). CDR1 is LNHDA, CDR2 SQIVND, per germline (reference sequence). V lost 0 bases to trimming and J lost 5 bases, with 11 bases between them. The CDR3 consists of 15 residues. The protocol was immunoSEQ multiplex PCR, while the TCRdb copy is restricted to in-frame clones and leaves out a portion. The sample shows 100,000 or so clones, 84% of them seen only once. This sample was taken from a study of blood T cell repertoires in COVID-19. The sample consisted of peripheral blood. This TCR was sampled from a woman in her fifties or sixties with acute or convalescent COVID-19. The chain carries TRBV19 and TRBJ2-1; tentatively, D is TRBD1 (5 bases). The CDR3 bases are TGTGCCAGTAGTATAGAAGGGGCAGTCAACAATGAGCAGTTCTTC. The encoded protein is CASSIEGAVNNEQFF.